Sequencing of this T cell receptor (beta chain) was carried out in a study of cytomegalovirus exposure and HLA in healthy donors. Points on this clone: Its antigen is unidentified.

Overall study results and limits: Information on immune exposure was restricted to one variable (CMV serostatus).

The CDR3 totals 17 residues. Unmatched junction bases numbered 8, after V lost 3 bases and J lost 4 bases. Per the germline V gene, CDR1 is MDHEN and CDR2 is SYDVKM. It was with 60 Vbeta and 13 Jbeta primers that the PCR ran. Profiling relied on immunoSEQ multiplex PCR, and the TCRdb table lists in-frame clones only, not all of them. The sample lists approximately 180,000 clones, 75% occurring once. This chain joins TRBV28 and TRBJ2-1; 11 bases fit TRBD2. The origin of this receptor is a male donor in good health and CMV-seronegative. The sample consisted of PBMCs. CDR3 coding DNA: TGTGCCAGCAGTTTGGACCGGACTAGCGGGCTTTACAATGAGCAGTTCTTC. Its translation is CASSLDRTSGLYNEQFF.